This T cell receptor beta chain was captured in a study of neurological immune-mediated disorders. TCRdb itself ran the 5' RACE reads through MiXCR, one entry per CDR3 protein. The sample has about 48,000 distinct CDR3 sequences, over 20% seen once. There are many counts of this clonotype. CDR3 length equals 14 residues. Germline V gene data show CDR1 as DFQATT and CDR2 as SNEGSKA (reference sequence). Trimming removed 0 bases from V and 5 bases from J; junction bases left unmatched: 5. The sequence was obtained from a woman aged 70-85 years in good health. Sequenced input: PBMCs. This chain joins TRBV20-1 and TRBJ2-5, with TRBD2 identical over 8 bases. CDR3 loop: CSARDTGRGETQYF. Here the CDR3 DNA reads TGCAGTGCTAGAGATACCGGGAGGGGGGAGACCCAGTACTTC.